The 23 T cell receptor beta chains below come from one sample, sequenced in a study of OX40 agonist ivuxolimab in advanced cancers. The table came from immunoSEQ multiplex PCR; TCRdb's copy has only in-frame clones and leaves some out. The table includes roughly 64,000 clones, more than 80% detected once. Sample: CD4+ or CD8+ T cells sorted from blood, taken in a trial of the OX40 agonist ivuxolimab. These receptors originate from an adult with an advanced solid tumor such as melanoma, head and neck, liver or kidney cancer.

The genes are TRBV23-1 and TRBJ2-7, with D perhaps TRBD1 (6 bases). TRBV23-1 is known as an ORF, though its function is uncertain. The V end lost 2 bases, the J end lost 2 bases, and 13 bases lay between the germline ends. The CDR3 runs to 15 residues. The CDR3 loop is CASSQKADSPYEQYF. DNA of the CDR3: TGCGCCAGCAGTCAAAAGGCGGACAGCCCCTACGAGCAGTACTTC.

The CDR3 coding sequence is TGTGCCAGCAGCCCCATTCAACCGGGGAGCACAGATACGCAGTATTTT. As protein: CASSPIQPGSTDTQYF. The J gene is TRBJ2-3, the V gene TRBV25-1; maybe TRBD2 (5 bases). The CDR3 loop spans 16 amino acids. Germline loops: CDR1 MGHDK, CDR2 SYGVNS. Trimming pared 6 bases from V and 0 bases from J, leaving 16 bases between. Complete variable domain (other parts from reference TRBV25-1 and TRBJ2-3): EADIYQTPRYLVIGTGKKITLECSQTMGHDKMYWYQQDPGMELHLIHYSYGVNSTEKGDLSSESTVSRIRTEHFPLTLESARPSHTSQYLCASSPIQPGSTDTQYFGPGTRLTVL.

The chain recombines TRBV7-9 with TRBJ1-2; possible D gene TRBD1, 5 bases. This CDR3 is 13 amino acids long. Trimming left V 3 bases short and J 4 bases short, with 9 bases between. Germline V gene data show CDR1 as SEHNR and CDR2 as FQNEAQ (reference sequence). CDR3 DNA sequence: TGTGCCAGCAGCTTGGAGCAGGGCTATGGCTACACCTTC. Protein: CASSLEQGYGYTF.

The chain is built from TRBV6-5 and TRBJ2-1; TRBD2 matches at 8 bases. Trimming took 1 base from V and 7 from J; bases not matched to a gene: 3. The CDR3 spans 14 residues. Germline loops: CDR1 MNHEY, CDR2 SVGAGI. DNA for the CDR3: TGTGCCAGCAGTTACTGGACTAGCAGTAATGAGCAGTTCTTC. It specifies CASSYWTSSNEQFF.

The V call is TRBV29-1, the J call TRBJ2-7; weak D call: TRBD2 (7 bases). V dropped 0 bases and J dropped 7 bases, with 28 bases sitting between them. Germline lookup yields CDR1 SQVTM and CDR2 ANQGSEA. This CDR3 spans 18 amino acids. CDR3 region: CSVEDPSARGGAGREQYF. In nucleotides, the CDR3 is TGCAGCGTTGAAGATCCCAGTGCAAGGGGGGGAGCAGGAAGGGAGCAGTACTTC.

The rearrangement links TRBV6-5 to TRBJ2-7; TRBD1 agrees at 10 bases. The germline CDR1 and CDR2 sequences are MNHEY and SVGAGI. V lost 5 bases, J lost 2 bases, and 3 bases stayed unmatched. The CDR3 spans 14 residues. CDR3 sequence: CASSRGQGTYEQYF. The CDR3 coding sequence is TGTGCCAGCAGTCGGGGACAGGGGACCTACGAGCAGTACTTC.

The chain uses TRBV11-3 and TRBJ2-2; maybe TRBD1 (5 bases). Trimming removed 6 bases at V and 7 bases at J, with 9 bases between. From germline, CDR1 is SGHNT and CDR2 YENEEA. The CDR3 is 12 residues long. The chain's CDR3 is CASSPGFGELFF. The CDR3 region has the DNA TGTGCCAGCAGTCCAGGGTTCGGGGAGCTGTTTTTT.

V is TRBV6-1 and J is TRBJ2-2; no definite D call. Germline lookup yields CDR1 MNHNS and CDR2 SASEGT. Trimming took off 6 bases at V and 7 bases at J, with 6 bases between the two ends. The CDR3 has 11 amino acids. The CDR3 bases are TGTGCCAGCAGAGGCCTCGGGGAGCTGTTTTTT. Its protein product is CASRGLGELFF.

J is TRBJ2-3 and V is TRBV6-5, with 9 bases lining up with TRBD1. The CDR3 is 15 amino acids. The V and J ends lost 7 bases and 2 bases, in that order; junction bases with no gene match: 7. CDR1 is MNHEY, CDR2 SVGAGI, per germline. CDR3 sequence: CASTEDRGTTDTQYF. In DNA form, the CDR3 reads TGTGCCAGCACGGAGGACAGGGGCACCACAGATACGCAGTATTTT.

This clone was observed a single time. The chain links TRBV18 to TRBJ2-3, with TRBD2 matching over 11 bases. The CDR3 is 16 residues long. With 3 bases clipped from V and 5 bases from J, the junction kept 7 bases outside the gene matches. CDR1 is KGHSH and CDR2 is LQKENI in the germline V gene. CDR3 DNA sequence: TGTGCCAGCTCACCCACTAGCGGGGGCCTGGGAGATACGCAGTATTTT. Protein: CASSPTSGGLGDTQYF.

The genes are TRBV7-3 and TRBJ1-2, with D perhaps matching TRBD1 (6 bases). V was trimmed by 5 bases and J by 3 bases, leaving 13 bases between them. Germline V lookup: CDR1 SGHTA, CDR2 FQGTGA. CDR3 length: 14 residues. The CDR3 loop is CASSPTTGYYGYTF. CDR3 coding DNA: TGTGCCAGCAGCCCCACGACAGGCTACTATGGCTACACCTTC.

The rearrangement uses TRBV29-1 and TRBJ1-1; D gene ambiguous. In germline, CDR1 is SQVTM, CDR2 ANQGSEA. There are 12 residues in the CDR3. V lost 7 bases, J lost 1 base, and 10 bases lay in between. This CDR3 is CSAGPPNTEAFF. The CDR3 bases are TGCAGCGCCGGACCCCCGAACACTGAAGCTTTCTTT.

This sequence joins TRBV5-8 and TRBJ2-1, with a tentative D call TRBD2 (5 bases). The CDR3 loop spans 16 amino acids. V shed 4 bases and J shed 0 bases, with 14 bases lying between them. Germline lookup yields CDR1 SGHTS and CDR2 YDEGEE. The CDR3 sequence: CASSRGRWASYNEQFF. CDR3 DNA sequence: TGTGCCAGCAGCCGGGGTCGCTGGGCCTCCTACAATGAGCAGTTCTTC.

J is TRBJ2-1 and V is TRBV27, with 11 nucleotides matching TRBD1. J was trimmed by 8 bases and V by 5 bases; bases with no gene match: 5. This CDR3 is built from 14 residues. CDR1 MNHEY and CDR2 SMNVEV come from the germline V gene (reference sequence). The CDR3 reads CASSPDRGRDEQFF. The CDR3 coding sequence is TGTGCCAGCAGTCCGGACAGGGGGCGGGATGAGCAGTTCTTC.

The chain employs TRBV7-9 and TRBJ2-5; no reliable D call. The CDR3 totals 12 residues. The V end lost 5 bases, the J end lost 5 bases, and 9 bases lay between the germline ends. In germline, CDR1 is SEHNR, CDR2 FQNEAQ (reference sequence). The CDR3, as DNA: TGTGCCAGCAGCCCCCCACGGGAGACCCAGTACTTC. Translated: CASSPPRETQYF.

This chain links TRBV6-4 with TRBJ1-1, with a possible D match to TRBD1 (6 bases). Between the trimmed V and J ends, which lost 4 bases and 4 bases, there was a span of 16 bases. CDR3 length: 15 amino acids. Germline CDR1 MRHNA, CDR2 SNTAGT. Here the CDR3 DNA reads TGTGCCAGCAGTGTTACCGGAGGGGGAGTCACTGAAGCTTTCTTT. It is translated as CASSVTGGGVTEAFF.

Here the CDR3 reads CAISESARGLNTEAFF. The CDR3 bases are TGTGCCATCAGTGAGTCCGCCCGGGGGTTGAACACTGAAGCTTTCTTT. The rearrangement uses TRBV10-3 and TRBJ1-1; a possible D gene is TRBD1 (5 bases). Germline V gene sequence: CDR1 ENHRY, CDR2 SYGVKD. The V end was cut by 0 bases, the J end by 0 bases, with 11 bases between. The CDR3 consists of 16 residues.

Here the CDR3 DNA reads TGTGCCATCAGTATAGGACTAGCGGGAACGGATACGCAGTATTTT. Its protein is CAISIGLAGTDTQYF. The chain combines TRBV10-3 with TRBJ2-3, with 12 bases aligning to TRBD2. Trimming at V came to 5 bases and at J to 6 bases, leaving 6 bases not matched to a gene. The germline V gene encodes CDR1 ENHRY and CDR2 SYGVKD. The CDR3 covers 15 residues.

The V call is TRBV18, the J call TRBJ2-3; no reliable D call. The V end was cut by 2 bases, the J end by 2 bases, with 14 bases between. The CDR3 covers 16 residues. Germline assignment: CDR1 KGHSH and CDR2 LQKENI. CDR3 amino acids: CASSPKGSSFTDTQYF. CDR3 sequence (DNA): TGTGCCAGCTCACCAAAGGGTTCTTCCTTCACAGATACGCAGTATTTT.

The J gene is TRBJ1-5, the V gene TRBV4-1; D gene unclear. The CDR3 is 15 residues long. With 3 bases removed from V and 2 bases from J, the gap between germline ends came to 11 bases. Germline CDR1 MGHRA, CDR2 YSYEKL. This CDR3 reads CASSHTVVGNQPQHF. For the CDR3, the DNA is TGCGCCAGCAGCCATACGGTCGTAGGCAATCAGCCCCAGCATTTT.

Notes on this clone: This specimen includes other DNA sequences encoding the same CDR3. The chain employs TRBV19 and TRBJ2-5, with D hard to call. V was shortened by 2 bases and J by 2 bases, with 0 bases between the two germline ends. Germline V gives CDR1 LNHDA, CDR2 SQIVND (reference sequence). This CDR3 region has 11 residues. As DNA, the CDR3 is TGTGCCAGTAGTATACAAGAGACCCAGTACTTC. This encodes CASSIQETQYF.

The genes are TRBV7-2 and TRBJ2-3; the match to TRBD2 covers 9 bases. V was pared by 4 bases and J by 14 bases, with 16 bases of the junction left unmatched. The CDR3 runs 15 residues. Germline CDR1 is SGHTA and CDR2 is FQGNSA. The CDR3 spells CASSSLYSGGPRWYF. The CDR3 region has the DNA TGTGCCAGCAGCTCCTTATATAGCGGGGGTCCCCGGTGGTATTTT.

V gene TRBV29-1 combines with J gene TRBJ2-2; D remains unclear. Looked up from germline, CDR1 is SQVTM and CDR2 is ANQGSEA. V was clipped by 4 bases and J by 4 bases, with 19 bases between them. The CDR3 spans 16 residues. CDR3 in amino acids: CSVGPRVNRGTGELFF. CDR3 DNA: TGCAGCGTTGGGCCCCGGGTTAATCGCGGCACCGGGGAGCTGTTTTTT.